These 14 T cell receptor beta chains came from one sample sequenced in a study of T cells after yellow fever vaccination. Each CDR3 protein is one row after TCRdb ran MiXCR on the 5' RACE reads. Altogether approximately 15,000 distinct CDR3 sequences are present, 7.3% being singletons, with the ten largest covering roughly 1.5%. Source: PBMCs, either bulk or a sorted T-cell subset (CD4+, CD8+, memory, or dextramer-sorted; not recorded which), taken on the day of the yellow fever booster vaccination. These TCRs come from a man younger than 35 who received the YFV17D yellow fever vaccine.

This clonotype was recorded at least ten times. The rearrangement uses TRBV4-2 and TRBJ2-5; the match to TRBD2 covers 10 bases. J was trimmed by 4 bases and V by 4 bases; bases with no gene match: 12. CDR1 and CDR2 (germline): LGHNA, YNFKEQ. The CDR3 runs 17 residues. The CDR3, as DNA: TGTGCCAGCAGCCCTACCCGAGCGGGGGGGACTGGAGAGACCCAGTACTTC. It translates to CASSPTRAGGTGETQYF.

This clonotype was seen ten or more times. V and J are TRBV14 and TRBJ2-7; D remains ambiguous. Trimming shortened V by 0 bases and J by 10 bases, and 13 bases separated the two germline ends. The CDR3 contains 13 residues. CDR1 is SGHDN, CDR2 FVKESK, per germline. CDR3 region: CASSQDRQSLQYF. The CDR3 bases are TGTGCCAGCAGCCAAGATCGGCAGAGCCTTCAGTACTTC.

Many counts were recorded for this clonotype. The chain recombines TRBV18 with TRBJ2-1, with D hard to call. The V and J ends lost 3 bases and 15 bases respectively, with 15 bases between them. Germline CDR1 is KGHSH and CDR2 is LQKENI. This CDR3 comprises 12 residues. For the CDR3, the DNA is TGTGCCAGCTCACCCCTTAACCCGAAGGGGTTCTTC. This gives the protein CASSPLNPKGFF.

Judged by abundance, this clonotype is medium-sized (0.01 to 0.1%). The chain employs TRBV7-2 and TRBJ2-2, with TRBD1 as a possible D gene (5 bases). The CDR3 loop spans 15 amino acids. V was shortened by 1 base and J by 4 bases, with 10 bases between the two germline ends. Germline loops: CDR1 SGHTA, CDR2 FQGNSA. CDR3 amino acids: CASSLGARATGELFF. The DNA of the CDR3 is TGTGCCAGCAGCTTAGGGGCCAGGGCCACCGGGGAGCTGTTTTTT.

This clonotype was recorded many times. V is TRBV20-1 and J is TRBJ1-3, with unresolved D. This CDR3 region has 15 residues. CDR1 and CDR2 (germline): DFQATT, SNEGSKA (reference sequence). The germline V and J ends were trimmed by 3 bases and 0 bases, with 12 bases remaining between them. The CDR3 nucleotides are TGCAGTGCTAGCACCCCGCAGAACTCTGGAAACACCATATATTTT. Protein sequence: CSASTPQNSGNTIYF.

The table lists this clonotype with many counts. The chain links TRBV12-3 or TRBV12-4 to TRBJ2-5, with no clear D. CDR3 size: 13 residues. The V gene lost 6 bases and the J gene lost 2 bases, with 10 bases spanning the gap. The CDR3 sequence is CASSSGAQETQYF. The CDR3 DNA sequence: TGTGCCAGCAGCTCAGGCGCGCAAGAGACCCAGTACTTC.

This clonotype was observed many times. The V call is TRBV5-6, the J call TRBJ2-7, with 8 bases lining up with TRBD1. CDR1 is SGHDT and CDR2 is YYEEEE in the germline V gene. The CDR3 has 12 amino acids. J gave up 11 bases and V 4 bases, and 8 bases lay outside the gene matches. In DNA, the CDR3 is TGTGCCAGCAGCCTCACAGGGGGTGTAGAGTACGTC. Translating it yields CASSLTGGVEYV.

This clonotype was seen repeatedly, ten times or more. This chain connects TRBV2 to TRBJ1-2; D gene uncertain. Germline CDR1 reads SNHLY; CDR2 reads FYNNEI. V lost 9 bases to trimming and J lost 3 bases, with 11 bases between them. The CDR3 has 12 residues. The CDR3 nucleotides are TGTGCCAGTCGACGGGAGGACTATGGCTACACCTTC. Amino acids: CASRREDYGYTF.

In its sample, this clonotype was seen many times. DNA of the CDR3: TGCAGTGCTAGAGATAGTAGGGGGGGTTATAATTCACCCCTCCACTTT. Its translation is CSARDSRGGYNSPLHF. The V gene is TRBV20-1, the J gene TRBJ1-6, with a possible D match to TRBD1 (6 bases). V was shortened by 0 bases and J by 4 bases, with 13 bases between the two germline ends. CDR1 is DFQATT, CDR2 SNEGSKA, per germline (reference sequence). This CDR3 is 16 amino acids long.

This clonotype showed up many times. The rearrangement uses TRBV14 and TRBJ2-1, with 13 positions matching TRBD2. This CDR3 region has 17 residues. The V and J ends lost 5 bases and 4 bases, in that order; junction bases with no gene match: 8. The germline gives CDR1 SGHDN, CDR2 FVKESK. The CDR3 loop is CASSIPRTSGGYNEQFF. CDR3 nucleotide sequence: TGTGCCAGCAGCATACCCCGGACTAGCGGGGGATACAATGAGCAGTTCTTC.

This clonotype is categorized as medium-sized. This chain uses TRBV20-1 with TRBJ2-2; 10 bases map to TRBD1. The germline V gene encodes CDR1 DFQATT and CDR2 SNEGSKA (reference sequence). V shed 6 bases, J shed 2 bases, and the junction held 3 bases outside the gene matches. The length of the CDR3 is 14 residues. CDR3: CSARDRGNTGELFF. Here the CDR3 DNA reads TGCAGTGCCCGGGACAGGGGCAACACCGGGGAGCTGTTTTTT.

In this sample, this clonotype turned up many times. The chain employs TRBV21-1 and TRBJ1-5; the table assigns TRBD1, which was not confirmed against the DNA. TRBV21-1 is noted as a pseudogene. This CDR3 has 12 amino acids. The CDR3 coding sequence is TGTGCCTCCAAAGGGGCAGGGCAGCCCCAGCATTTT. Residues: CASKGAGQPQHF.

This clonotype was detected ten times or more. CDR3 in amino acids: CASSLNDRALEAFF. CDR3 coding DNA: TGCGCCAGCAGCTTAAACGACAGGGCCCTGGAAGCTTTCTTT. This chain connects TRBV5-1 to TRBJ1-1; 7 positions match TRBD1. Per germline, CDR1 SGHRS and CDR2 YFSETQ. V was clipped by 2 bases and J by 8 bases; unmatched bases: 9. This CDR3 has 14 amino acids.

This clonotype was detected ten times or more. This chain connects TRBV19 to TRBJ1-5; D possibly corresponds to TRBD1 (6 bases). V dropped 4 bases and J dropped 9 bases, with 13 bases sitting between them. This CDR3 spans 13 amino acids. The germline V gene encodes CDR1 LNHDA and CDR2 SQIVND (reference sequence). The CDR3 is CASSTGTFMPQHF. The CDR3, as DNA: TGTGCCAGTAGTACGGGGACATTCATGCCCCAGCATTTT.